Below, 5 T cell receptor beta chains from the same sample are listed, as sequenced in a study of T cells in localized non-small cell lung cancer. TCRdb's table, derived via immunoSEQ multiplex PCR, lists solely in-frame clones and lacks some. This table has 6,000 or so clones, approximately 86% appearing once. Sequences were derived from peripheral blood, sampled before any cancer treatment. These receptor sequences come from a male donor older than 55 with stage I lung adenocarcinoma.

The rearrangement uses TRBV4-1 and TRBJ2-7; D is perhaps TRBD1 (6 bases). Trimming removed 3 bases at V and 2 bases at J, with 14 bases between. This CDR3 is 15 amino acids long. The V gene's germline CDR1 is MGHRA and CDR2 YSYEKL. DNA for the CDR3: TGCGCCAGCAGCCAGGGGGCCGACCGTCCCTACGAGCAGTACTTC. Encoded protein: CASSQGADRPYEQYF.

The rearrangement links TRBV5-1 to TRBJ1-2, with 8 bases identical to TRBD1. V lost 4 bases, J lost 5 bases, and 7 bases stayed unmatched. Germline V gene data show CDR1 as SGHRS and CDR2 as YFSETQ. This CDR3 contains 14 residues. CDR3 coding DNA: TGCGCCAGCAGCGTGGGACAGGCTGCTTATGGCTACACCTTC. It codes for CASSVGQAAYGYTF.

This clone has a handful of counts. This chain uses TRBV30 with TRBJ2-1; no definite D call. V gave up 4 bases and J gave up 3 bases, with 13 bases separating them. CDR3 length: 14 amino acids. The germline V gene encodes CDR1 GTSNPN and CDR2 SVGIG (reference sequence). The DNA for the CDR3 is TGTGCCTGGACCCCCCAGCGAATCTACAATGAGCAGTTCTTC. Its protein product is CAWTPQRIYNEQFF.

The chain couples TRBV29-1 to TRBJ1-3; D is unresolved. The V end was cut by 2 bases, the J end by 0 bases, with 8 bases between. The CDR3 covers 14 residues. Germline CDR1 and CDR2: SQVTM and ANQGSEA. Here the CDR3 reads CSVESPTSGNTIYF. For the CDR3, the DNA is TGCAGCGTTGAATCTCCGACCTCTGGAAACACCATATATTTT.

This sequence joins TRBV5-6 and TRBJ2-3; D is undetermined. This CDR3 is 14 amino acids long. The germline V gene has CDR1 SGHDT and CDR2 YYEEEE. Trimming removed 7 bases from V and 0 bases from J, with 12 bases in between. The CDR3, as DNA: TGTGCCAGCTCATTCTTGGAGAGCACAGATACGCAGTATTTT. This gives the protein CASSFLESTDTQYF.